This T cell receptor (beta chain) was captured in a study of blood T cell repertoires in COVID-19. Overall study context: From T cells, B-cell-depleted T cells, or PBMCs came the material, which was cDNA or gDNA.

This table comes from immunoSEQ multiplex PCR, and its TCRdb copy is limited to in-frame clones, with some not included. The sample lists roughly 250,000 clones, around 82% occurring once. The germline gives CDR1 SGHKS, CDR2 YYEKEE (reference sequence). The CDR3 spans 14 residues. The V end lost 0 bases, the J end lost 0 bases, and 7 bases lay between the germline ends. Sequencing was carried out using peripheral blood. The source of this sequence is a woman older than 75 with active or convalescent COVID-19. The chain recombines TRBV5-5 with TRBJ2-7; D gene uncertain. CDR3 nucleotides: TGTGCCAGCAGCTTGGTAGCTGACTCCTACGAGCAGTACTTC. Its translation is CASSLVADSYEQYF.